This T cell receptor beta chain was captured in a study of molecular identifiers for immune sequencing clone quantification. The overall study: In replicates, RNA from roughly 21,000 or 96,000 naive CD8 cells was divided five ways and four parts were sequenced.

This CDR3 comprises 12 residues. Per germline, CDR1 DFQATT and CDR2 SNEGSKA (reference sequence). V was trimmed by 5 bases and J by 12 bases, leaving 17 bases between them. Study-wide results and limits: Barcode-sharing identical TCR molecules could underestimate highly expanded clone sizes. Spike-in Jurkat TCR RNA from a single cell reportedly registered among 900,000 to 1,000,000 naive cells.

TCRdb reanalysed the PCR reads using MiXCR and keeps one entry per CDR3 protein. This table holds about 640,000 distinct CDR3 sequences, 15% to 20% found once. Libraries of naive CD8 cells were prepared from about 20,000 to 1,000,000 sorted cells using 10%, 30% or 50% RNA. This clonotype was seen more than once but under ten times. What it binds is not known. The source material was naive CD8+ T cells from blood, with Jurkat cell RNA spiked in. Specified subset: FACS-sorted CD8+CD4-CCR7+CD45RA+ naive T cells. The sequence came from a human donor in good health. Some libraries in this study had Jurkat cell RNA spiked in. The V and J genes are TRBV20-1 and TRBJ2-1; either TRBD1 or TRBD2 may fit D (5 bases each). The DNA of the CDR3 is TGCAGTGCTTCCCTTTTGGGGGACCTGCAGTTCTTC. Its translation is CSASLLGDLQFF.